This entry is about one T cell receptor beta chain. What it binds is unknown. Total RNA input per TCR library was roughly 3,800 ng. After re-calling the 5' RACE reads, TCRdb lists one entry per CDR3 protein, DNA absent. The sample totals nearly 450,000 distinct CDR3 sequences. Germline CDR1 is MNHEY and CDR2 is SVGEGT. The CDR3 is 12 amino acids. These data are taken from a study of monozygotic twins with inflammatory bowel disease. Study-wide results and limits: IBD patients shared fewer clonotypes with others than healthy twins, especially with disease activity. Resolution of different T cell subtypes was not achieved.

The receptor comes from a human donor with ulcerative colitis or Crohn's disease, or a healthy co-twin of an affected twin (not recorded which). Sequencing input: blood. The chain uses TRBV6-2 or TRBV6-3 and TRBJ2-7; TCRdb proposes TRBD1, but this gene call is untestable without DNA. The CDR3 loop reads CASSSSLTGQYF.